This is a list of T cell receptor beta chains from one sample in a study of T cell responses to AZD1222 COVID-19 vaccine. Clones were read by immunoSEQ multiplex PCR, and TCRdb kept only the in-frame ones, dropping some. The repertoire holds about 69,000 clones, approximately 87% seen once, with about 23% in the top ten. The starting material was peripheral blood, obtained 28 days after the second AZD1222 dose. These receptors came from an adult who received the AZD1222 COVID-19 vaccine. CDR3s include the opening cysteine and the closing phenylalanine or tryptophan. D genes are given only for firm matches. Some rows have no size entry. The others give once, few or many, or a class for an expanded clone.

J | V | size | D | CDR3 | DNA
TRBJ2-7 | TRBV5-5 | - | - | CASSLWGTAYEQYF | TGTGCCAGCAGCTTATGGGGAACCGCCTACGAGCAGTACTTC
TRBJ1-3 | TRBV9 | - | - | CASSVRGGGNTIYF | TGTGCCAGCAGCGTAAGGGGCGGAGGAAACACCATATATTTT
TRBJ2-7 | TRBV3-1/TRBV3-2 | - | - | CASSQDWAGSYEQYF | TGTGCCAGCAGCCAAGATTGGGCAGGAAGCTACGAGCAGTACTTC
TRBJ2-4 | TRBV11-2 | - | - | CASGRNPGLRAKNIQYF | TGTGCCAGCGGCCGGAATCCGGGGCTGAGGGCCAAAAACATTCAGTACTTC
TRBJ1-5 | TRBV19 | - | - | CASSIGKRGFGQPQHF | TGTGCCAGTAGTATTGGTAAGCGTGGATTTGGTCAGCCCCAGCATTTT
TRBJ1-1 | TRBV6-5 | few | - | CASYSAAFLNTEAFF | TGTGCCAGCTATAGTGCAGCCTTCTTGAACACTGAAGCTTTCTTT
TRBJ1-4 | TRBV19 | - | - | CASSTNTNEKLFF | TGTGCCAGTAGTACAAACACGAATGAAAAACTGTTTTTT
TRBJ2-7 | TRBV6-1 | - | - | CASSEGWGISYEQYF | TGTGCCAGCAGTGAAGGTTGGGGAATCTCCTACGAGCAGTACTTC
TRBJ1-3 | TRBV11-2 | once | - | CASSLVGRLDTIYF | TGTGCCAGCAGCTTAGTGGGTCGCCTTGACACCATATATTTT
TRBJ2-3 | TRBV7-6 | - | TRBD2 | CASSLGLGLAPDTQYF | TGTGCCAGCAGCTTAGGGCTGGGACTAGCTCCAGATACGCAGTATTTT
TRBJ2-2 | TRBV4-2 | - | - | CASSQDPGAQNTGELFF | TGTGCCAGCAGCCAAGACCCAGGGGCCCAGAACACCGGGGAGCTGTTTTTT
TRBJ2-1 | TRBV10-1 | - | TRBD2 | CAGLRGSSYNEQFF | TGCGCCGGCCTTCGCGGGAGCTCCTACAATGAGCAGTTCTTC
TRBJ2-1 | TRBV15 | - | TRBD2 | CATSRETSGGIHEQFF | TGTGCCACCAGCAGGGAGACTAGCGGGGGTATTCATGAGCAGTTCTTC
TRBJ1-2 | TRBV7-9 | - | - | CASSLEPSYGYTF | TGTGCCAGCAGCTTAGAGCCAAGCTATGGCTACACCTTC
TRBJ2-1 | TRBV12-3/TRBV12-4 | - | - | CASSPEMNEQFF | TGTGCCAGCAGTCCCGAGATGAATGAGCAGTTCTTC
TRBJ2-7 | TRBV11-2 | few | - | CASSWVTGEFRYEQYF | TGTGCCAGCAGCTGGGTAACAGGAGAATTCAGATACGAGCAGTACTTC
TRBJ2-1 | TRBV5-1 | - | - | CASSSPGPEVSLFF | TGCGCCAGCAGCTCCCCGGGGCCGGAGGTGAGCCTGTTCTTC
TRBJ2-2 | TRBV2 | - | TRBD2 | CASRGTSGRGTGELFF | TGTGCCAGCAGGGGCACTAGCGGGAGGGGCACCGGGGAGCTGTTTTTT
TRBJ2-7 | TRBV12-3/TRBV12-4 | few | - | CASSYGSYEQYF | TGTGCCAGCAGTTACGGGAGCTACGAGCAGTACTTC
TRBJ2-5 | TRBV28 | - | TRBD1 | CASGGQEVETQYF | TGTGCCAGCGGGGGACAGGAGGTGGAGACCCAGTACTTC
TRBJ1-3 | TRBV11-2 | - | - | CASSLVTSSGNTIYF | TGTGCCAGCAGCTTAGTTACTAGCTCTGGAAACACCATATATTTT
TRBJ1-1 | TRBV6-5 | - | - | CASTSPAGETEAFF | TGTGCCAGCACCTCCCCGGCTGGGGAAACTGAAGCTTTCTTT
TRBJ2-5 | TRBV12-5 | - | - | CASGLEETQYF | TGTGCTAGTGGTTTGGAGGAGACCCAGTACTTC
TRBJ2-1 | TRBV5-1 | - | TRBD1 | CASRATGRNEQFF | TGCGCCAGCAGGGCGACAGGGAGAAATGAGCAGTTCTTC
TRBJ1-1 | TRBV5-1 | - | TRBD1 | CASSTTDRGVTEAFF | TGCGCCAGCAGTACAACGGACAGGGGTGTAACTGAAGCTTTCTTT
TRBJ2-3 | TRBV10-3 | few | TRBD2 | CAITPGRAGGSDTQYF | TGTGCCATCACCCCTGGGAGAGCGGGAGGATCAGATACGCAGTATTTT
TRBJ2-1 | TRBV12-3/TRBV12-4 | - | - | CASRPETHNEQFF | TGTGCCAGCAGGCCCGAGACCCACAATGAGCAGTTCTTC
TRBJ1-3 | TRBV12-3/TRBV12-4 | - | - | CASSDSSGNTIYF | TGTGCCAGCAGCGACAGCTCTGGAAACACCATATATTTT
TRBJ1-6 | TRBV7-9 | few | TRBD1 | CASSLGGQGQSSYNSPLHF | TGTGCCAGCAGCTTGGGGGGACAGGGGCAGAGCTCCTATAATTCACCCCTCCACTTT
TRBJ2-3 | TRBV10-3 | - | TRBD1 | CAISEASGGRAPDTQYF | TGTGCCATCAGTGAGGCCTCAGGGGGCCGTGCCCCTGATACGCAGTATTTT
TRBJ2-7 | TRBV5-1 | - | - | CASSSGQIQRGEQYF | TGCGCCAGCAGCTCGGGACAAATCCAAAGGGGCGAGCAGTACTTC
TRBJ2-5 | TRBV5-5 | few | - | CASRRQGFTETQYF | TGTGCCAGCAGGCGGCAGGGGTTCACAGAGACCCAGTACTTC